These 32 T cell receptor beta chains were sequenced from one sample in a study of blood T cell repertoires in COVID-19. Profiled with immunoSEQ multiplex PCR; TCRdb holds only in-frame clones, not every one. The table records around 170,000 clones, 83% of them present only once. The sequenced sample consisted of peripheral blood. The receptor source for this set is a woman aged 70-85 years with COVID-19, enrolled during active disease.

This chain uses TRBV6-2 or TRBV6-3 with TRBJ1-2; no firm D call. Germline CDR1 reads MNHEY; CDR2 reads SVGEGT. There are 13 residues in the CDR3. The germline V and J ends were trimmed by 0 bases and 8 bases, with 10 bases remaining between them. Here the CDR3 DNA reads TGTGCCAGCAGTTACTCCCAGGCAGAGGGCTACACCTTC. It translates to CASSYSQAEGYTF.

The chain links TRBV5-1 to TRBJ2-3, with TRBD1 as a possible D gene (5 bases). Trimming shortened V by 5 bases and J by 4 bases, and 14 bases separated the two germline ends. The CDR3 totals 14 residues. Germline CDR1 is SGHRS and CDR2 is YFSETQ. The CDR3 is CASRPRVQADTQYF. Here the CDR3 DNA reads TGCGCCAGCAGACCCAGGGTTCAAGCAGATACGCAGTATTTT.

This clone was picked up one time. The CDR3 region is CASSLDRAGNTIYF. The CDR3 nucleotides read TGTGCCAGCAGCTTAGACAGGGCTGGAAACACCATATATTTT. The chain combines TRBV7-2 with TRBJ1-3; weak D call: TRBD1 (6 bases). Germline loops: CDR1 SGHTA, CDR2 FQGNSA. Trimming shortened V by 1 base and J by 2 bases, and 6 bases separated the two germline ends. The length of the CDR3 is 14 residues.

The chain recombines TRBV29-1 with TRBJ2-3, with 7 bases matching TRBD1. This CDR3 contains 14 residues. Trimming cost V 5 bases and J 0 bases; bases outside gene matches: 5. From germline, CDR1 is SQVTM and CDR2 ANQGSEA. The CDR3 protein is CSVPDRASTDTQYF. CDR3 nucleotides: TGCAGCGTTCCAGACAGGGCTAGCACAGATACGCAGTATTTT.

The CDR3 nucleotides are TGTGCCAGCAGCCAACTACCCCGACTAGCGGGGACCTACGAGCAGTACTTC. Its translation: CASSQLPRLAGTYEQYF. This rearrangement joins TRBV3-1 (or the pseudogene TRBV3-2) to TRBJ2-7, with 11 bases fitting TRBD2. The junction had 8 bases not matched to a gene; V was cut back by 2 bases and J by 2 bases. Germline V lookup: CDR1 LGHDT, CDR2 YNNKEL (reference sequence). This CDR3 region has 17 residues.

In nucleotides, the CDR3 is TGCGCCAGCAGCTTGACGGGGTTCTCCTACGAGCAGTACTTC. This sequence encodes CASSLTGFSYEQYF. V gene TRBV5-1 combines with J gene TRBJ2-7, with D perhaps matching TRBD2 (5 bases). Germline CDR1 is SGHRS and CDR2 is YFSETQ. Deletions cut 1 base from V and 0 bases from J, with 8 bases between. The CDR3 is made up of 14 amino acids.

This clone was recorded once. CDR3 sequence (DNA): TGCAGCGCCAGACCCGGGACACAGGGGAACTACGAGCAGTACTTC. Its protein product is CSARPGTQGNYEQYF. The gene calls are TRBV29-1 and TRBJ2-7; 7 positions match TRBD1. V was pared by 7 bases and J by 3 bases, with 15 bases of the junction left unmatched. Germline V gene sequence: CDR1 SQVTM, CDR2 ANQGSEA. This CDR3 has 15 amino acids.

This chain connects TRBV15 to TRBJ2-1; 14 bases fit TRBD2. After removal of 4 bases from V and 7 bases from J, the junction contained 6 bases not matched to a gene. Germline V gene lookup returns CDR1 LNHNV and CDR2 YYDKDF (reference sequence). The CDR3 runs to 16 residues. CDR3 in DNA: TGTGCCACCAGCATACCGGGACTAGCGGGAGTTAATGAGCAGTTCTTC. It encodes CATSIPGLAGVNEQFF.

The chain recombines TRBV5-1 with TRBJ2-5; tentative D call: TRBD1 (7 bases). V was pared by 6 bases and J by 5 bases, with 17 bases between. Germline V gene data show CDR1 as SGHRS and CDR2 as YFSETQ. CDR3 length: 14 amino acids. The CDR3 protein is CASKPGAGGETQYF. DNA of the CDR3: TGCGCCAGCAAACCTGGGGCAGGGGGGGAGACCCAGTACTTC.

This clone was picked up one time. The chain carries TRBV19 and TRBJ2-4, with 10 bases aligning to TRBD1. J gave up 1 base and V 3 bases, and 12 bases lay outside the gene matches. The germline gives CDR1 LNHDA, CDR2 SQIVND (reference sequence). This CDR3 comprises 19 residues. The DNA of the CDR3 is TGTGCCAGTAGTATTGATGAGACAGGGGGCAGAAGGGCCAAAAACATTCAGTACTTC. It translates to CASSIDETGGRRAKNIQYF.

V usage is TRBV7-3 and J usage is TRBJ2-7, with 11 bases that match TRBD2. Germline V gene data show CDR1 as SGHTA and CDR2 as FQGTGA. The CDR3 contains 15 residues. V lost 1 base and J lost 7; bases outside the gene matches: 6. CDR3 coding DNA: TGTGCCAGCAGCTTAAGTAGCGGGAGGGGAAGTGAGCAGTACTTC. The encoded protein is CASSLSSGRGSEQYF. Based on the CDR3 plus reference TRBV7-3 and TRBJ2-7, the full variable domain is GAGVSQTPSNKVTEKGKYVELRCDPISGHTALYWYRQSLGQGPEFLIYFQGTGAADDSGLPNDRFFAVRPEGSVSTLKIQRTERGDSAVYLCASSLSSGRGSEQYFGPGTRLTVT.

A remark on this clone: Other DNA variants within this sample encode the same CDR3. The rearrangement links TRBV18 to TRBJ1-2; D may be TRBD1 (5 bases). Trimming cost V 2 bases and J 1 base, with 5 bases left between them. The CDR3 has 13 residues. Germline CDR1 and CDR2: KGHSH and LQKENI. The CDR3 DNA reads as TGTGCCAGCTCACCAGACAGTAACTATGGCTACACCTTC. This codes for CASSPDSNYGYTF. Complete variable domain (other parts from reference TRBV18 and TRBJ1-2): NAGVMQNPRHLVRRRGQEARLRCSPMKGHSHVYWYRQLPEEGLKFMVYLQKENIIDESGMPKERFSAEFPKEGPSILRIQQVVRGDSAAYFCASSPDSNYGYTFGSGTRLTVV.

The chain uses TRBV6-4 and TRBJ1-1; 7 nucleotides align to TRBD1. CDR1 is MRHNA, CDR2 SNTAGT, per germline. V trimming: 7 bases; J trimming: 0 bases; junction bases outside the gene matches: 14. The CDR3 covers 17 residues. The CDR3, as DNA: TGTGCCAGCACCACGCCCGGCCGGGACAGCATGAACACTGAAGCTTTCTTT. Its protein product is CASTTPGRDSMNTEAFF.

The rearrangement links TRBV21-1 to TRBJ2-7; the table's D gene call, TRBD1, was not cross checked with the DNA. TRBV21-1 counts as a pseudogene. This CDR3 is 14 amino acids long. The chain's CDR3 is CASSKAQVHYEQYF. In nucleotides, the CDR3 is TGTGCCAGCAGCAAAGCGCAGGTTCACTACGAGCAGTACTTC.

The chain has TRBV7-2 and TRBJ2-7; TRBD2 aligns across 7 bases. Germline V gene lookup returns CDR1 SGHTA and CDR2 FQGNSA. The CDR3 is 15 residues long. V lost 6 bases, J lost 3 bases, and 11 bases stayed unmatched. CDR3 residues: CASSSPGLRDYEQYF. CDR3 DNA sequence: TGTGCCAGCAGTTCGCCGGGACTAAGAGACTACGAGCAGTACTTC.

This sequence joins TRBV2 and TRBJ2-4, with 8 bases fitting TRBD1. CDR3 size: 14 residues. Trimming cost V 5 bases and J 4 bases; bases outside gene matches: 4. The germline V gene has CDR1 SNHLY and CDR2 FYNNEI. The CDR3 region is CASSYYRGKNIQYF. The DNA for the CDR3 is TGTGCCAGCAGTTATTACAGGGGGAAAAACATTCAGTACTTC.

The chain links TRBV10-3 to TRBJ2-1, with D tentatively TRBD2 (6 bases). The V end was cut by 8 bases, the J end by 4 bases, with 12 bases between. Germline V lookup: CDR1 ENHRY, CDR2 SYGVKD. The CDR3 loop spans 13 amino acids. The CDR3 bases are TGTGCCATCGCTGATAGCGGTTACAATGAGCAGTTCTTC. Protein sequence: CAIADSGYNEQFF.

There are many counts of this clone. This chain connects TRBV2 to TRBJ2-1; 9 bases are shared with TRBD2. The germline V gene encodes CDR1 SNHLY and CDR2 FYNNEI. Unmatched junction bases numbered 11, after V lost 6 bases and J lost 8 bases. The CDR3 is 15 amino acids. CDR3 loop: CASSRGLAGMDEQFF. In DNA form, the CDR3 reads TGTGCCAGCAGCCGGGGGCTAGCGGGGATGGATGAGCAGTTCTTC. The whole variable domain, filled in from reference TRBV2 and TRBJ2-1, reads EPEVTQTPSHQVTQMGQEVILRCVPISNHLYFYWYRQILGQKVEFLVSFYNNEISEKSEIFDDQFSVERPDGSNFTLKIRSTKLEDSAMYFCASSRGLAGMDEQFFGPGTRLTVL.

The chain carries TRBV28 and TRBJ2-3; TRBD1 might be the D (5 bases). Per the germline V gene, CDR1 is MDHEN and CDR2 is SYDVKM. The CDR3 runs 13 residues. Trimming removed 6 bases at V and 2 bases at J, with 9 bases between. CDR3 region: CASSRTLTDTQYF. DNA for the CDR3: TGTGCCAGCAGCCGGACACTCACAGATACGCAGTATTTT.

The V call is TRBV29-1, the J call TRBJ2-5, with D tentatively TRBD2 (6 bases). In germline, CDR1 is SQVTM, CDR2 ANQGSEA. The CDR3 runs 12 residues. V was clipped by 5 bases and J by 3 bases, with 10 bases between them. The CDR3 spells CSVLGGKETQYF. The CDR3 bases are TGCAGCGTTTTAGGAGGGAAAGAGACCCAGTACTTC. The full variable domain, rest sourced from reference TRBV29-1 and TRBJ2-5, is SAVISQKPSRDICQRGTSLTIQCQVDSQVTMMFWYRQQPGQSLTLIATANQGSEATYESGFVIDKFPISRPNLTFSTLTVSNMSPEDSSIYLCSVLGGKETQYFGPGTRLLVL.

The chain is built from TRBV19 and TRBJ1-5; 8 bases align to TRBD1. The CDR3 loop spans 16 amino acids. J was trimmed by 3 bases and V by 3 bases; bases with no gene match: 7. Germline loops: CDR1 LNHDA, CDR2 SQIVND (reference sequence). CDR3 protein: CASSMVDRGHNQPQHF. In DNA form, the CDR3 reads TGTGCCAGTAGTATGGTAGACAGGGGTCACAATCAGCCCCAGCATTTT.

The CDR3 here is CASSPTVKSNYGYTF. The CDR3, as DNA: TGTGCCAGCTCACCAACGGTTAAGTCCAACTATGGCTACACCTTC. The chain has TRBV18 and TRBJ1-2; D ambiguous. V was pared by 2 bases and J by 2 bases, with 12 bases between. The CDR3 runs to 15 residues. The germline V gene has CDR1 KGHSH and CDR2 LQKENI.

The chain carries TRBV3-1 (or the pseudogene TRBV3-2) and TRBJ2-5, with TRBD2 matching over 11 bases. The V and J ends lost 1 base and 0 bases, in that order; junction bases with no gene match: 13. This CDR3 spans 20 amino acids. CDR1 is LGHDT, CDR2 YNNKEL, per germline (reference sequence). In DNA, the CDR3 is TGTGCCAGCAGCCAAGCAGGAAGGAGGCCTAGCGGGAGGTACCAAGAGACCCAGTACTTC. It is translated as CASSQAGRRPSGRYQETQYF.

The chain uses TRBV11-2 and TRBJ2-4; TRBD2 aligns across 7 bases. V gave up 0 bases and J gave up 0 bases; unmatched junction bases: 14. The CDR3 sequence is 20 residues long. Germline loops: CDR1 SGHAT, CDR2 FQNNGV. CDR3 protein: CASSLEGRREGRLAKNIQYF. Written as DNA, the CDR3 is TGTGCCAGCAGCTTAGAAGGGAGGAGGGAGGGTAGGCTAGCCAAAAACATTCAGTACTTC.

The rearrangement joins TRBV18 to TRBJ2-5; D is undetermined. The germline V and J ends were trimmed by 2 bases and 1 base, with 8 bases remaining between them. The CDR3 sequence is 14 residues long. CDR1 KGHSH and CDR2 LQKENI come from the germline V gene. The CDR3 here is CASSPTAGQETQYF. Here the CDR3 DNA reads TGTGCCAGCTCACCAACGGCAGGCCAAGAGACCCAGTACTTC.

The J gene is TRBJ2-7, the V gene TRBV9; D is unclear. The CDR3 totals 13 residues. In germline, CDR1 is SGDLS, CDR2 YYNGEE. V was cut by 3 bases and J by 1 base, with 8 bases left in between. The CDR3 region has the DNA TGTGCCAGCAGCGCAGGTTCTTCCTACGAGCAGTACTTC. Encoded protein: CASSAGSSYEQYF.

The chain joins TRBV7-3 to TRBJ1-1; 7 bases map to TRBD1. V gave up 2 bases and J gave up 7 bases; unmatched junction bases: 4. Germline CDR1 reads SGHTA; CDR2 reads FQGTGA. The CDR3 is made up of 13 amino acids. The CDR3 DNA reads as TGTGCCAGCAGCTTAGCCAGGGGGAGTGAAGCTTTCTTT. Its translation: CASSLARGSEAFF.

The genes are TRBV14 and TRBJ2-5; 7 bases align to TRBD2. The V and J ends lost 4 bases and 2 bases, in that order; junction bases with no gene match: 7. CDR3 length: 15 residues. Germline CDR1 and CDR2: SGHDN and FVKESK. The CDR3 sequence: CASSPLAGGQETQYF. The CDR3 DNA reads TGTGCCAGCAGCCCTCTGGCCGGGGGGCAAGAGACCCAGTACTTC.

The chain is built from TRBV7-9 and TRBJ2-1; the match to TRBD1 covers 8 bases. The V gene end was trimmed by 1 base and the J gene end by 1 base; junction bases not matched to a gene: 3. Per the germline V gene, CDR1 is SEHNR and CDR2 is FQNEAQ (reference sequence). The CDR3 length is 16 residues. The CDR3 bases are TGTGCCAGCAGCTTAGGACAGGGGTTGTCCTACAATGAGCAGTTCTTC. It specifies CASSLGQGLSYNEQFF.

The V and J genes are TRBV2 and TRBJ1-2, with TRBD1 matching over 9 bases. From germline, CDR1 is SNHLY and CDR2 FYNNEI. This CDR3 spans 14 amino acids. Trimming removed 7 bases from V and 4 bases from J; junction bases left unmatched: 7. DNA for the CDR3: TGTGCCAGCAACTTGGGACAGGGCCTCTATGGCTACACCTTC. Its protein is CASNLGQGLYGYTF.

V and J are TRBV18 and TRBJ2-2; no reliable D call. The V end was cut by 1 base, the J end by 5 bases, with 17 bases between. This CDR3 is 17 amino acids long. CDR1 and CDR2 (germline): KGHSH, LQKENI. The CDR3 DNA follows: TGTGCCAGCTCACCACAGATGACGGGTCCTGGGACCGGGGAGCTGTTTTTT. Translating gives CASSPQMTGPGTGELFF. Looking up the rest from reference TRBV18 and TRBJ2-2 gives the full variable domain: NAGVMQNPRHLVRRRGQEARLRCSPMKGHSHVYWYRQLPEEGLKFMVYLQKENIIDESGMPKERFSAEFPKEGPSILRIQQVVRGDSAAYFCASSPQMTGPGTGELFFGEGSRLTVL.

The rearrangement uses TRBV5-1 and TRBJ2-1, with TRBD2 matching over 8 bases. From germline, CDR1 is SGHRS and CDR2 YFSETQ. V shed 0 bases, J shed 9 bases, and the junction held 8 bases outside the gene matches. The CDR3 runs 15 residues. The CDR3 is CASSLAAGGVGEQFF. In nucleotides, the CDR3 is TGCGCCAGCAGCTTGGCGGCGGGAGGCGTGGGTGAGCAGTTCTTC.